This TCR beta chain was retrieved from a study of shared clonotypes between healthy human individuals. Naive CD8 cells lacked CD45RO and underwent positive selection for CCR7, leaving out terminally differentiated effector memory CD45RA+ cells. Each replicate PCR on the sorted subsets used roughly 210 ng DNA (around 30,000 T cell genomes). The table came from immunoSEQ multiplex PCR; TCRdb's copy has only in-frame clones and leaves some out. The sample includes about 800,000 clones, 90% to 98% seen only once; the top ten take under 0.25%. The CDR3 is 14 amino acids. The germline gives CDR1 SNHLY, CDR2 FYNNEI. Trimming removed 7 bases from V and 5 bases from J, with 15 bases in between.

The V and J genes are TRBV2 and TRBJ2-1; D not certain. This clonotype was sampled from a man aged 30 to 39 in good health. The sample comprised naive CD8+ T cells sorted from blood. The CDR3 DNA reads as TGTGCCAGCACCCCCCCAGGAGTCCACAATGAGCAGTTCTTC. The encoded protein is CASTPPGVHNEQFF.